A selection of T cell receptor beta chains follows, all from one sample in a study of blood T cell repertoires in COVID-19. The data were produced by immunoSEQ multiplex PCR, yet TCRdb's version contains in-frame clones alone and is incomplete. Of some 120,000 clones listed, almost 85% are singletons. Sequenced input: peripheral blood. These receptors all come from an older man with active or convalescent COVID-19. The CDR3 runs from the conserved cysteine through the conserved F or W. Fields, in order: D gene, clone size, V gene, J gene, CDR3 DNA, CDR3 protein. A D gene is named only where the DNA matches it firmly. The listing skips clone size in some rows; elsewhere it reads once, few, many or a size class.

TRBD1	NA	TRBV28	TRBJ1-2	TGTGCCAGCAGTGGGACAGCCAAGGGTAGCTACACCTTC	CASSGTAKGSYTF
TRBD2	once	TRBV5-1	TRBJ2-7	TGCGCCAGCAGCCCACTAGCGGGAGGGTACGAGCAGTACTTC	CASSPLAGGYEQYF
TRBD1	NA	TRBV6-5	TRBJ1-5	TGTGCCACGACAGGGGAAATCAATCAGCCCCAGCATTTT	CATTGEINQPQHF
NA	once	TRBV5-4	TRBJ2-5	TGTGCCAGCAGCTTGCGTCCCTTACAGGGTCGGGAAGAGACCCAGTACTTC	CASSLRPLQGREETQYF
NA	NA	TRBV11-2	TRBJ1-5	TGTGCCAGCAGCTTAAGTCTAGGTCAGCCCCAGCATTTT	CASSLSLGQPQHF
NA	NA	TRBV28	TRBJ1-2	TGTGCCAGCAGTGCCCCGGGGGGGACAAACTATGGCTACACCTTC	CASSAPGGTNYGYTF
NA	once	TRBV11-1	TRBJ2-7	TGTGCCAGCAGCCTGGCCTTGGGGAGCTCCTACGAGCAGTACTTC	CASSLALGSSYEQYF
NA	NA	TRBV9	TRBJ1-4	TGTGCCAGCAGCGGACGTGGCGGGCATGAAAAACTGTTTTTT	CASSGRGGHEKLFF
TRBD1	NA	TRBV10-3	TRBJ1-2	TGTGCCATCAGTGAAAGGACAGGGAGTTCGAACTATGGCTACACCTTC	CAISERTGSSNYGYTF
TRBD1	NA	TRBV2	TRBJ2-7	TGTGCCAGCAGGGCAGGGGGCGTAGAAATGCAGTACTTC	CASRAGGVEMQYF
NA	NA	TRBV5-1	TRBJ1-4	TGCGCCAGCAGCTTGGCCACGGGGGTAACTAATGAAAAACTGTTTTTT	CASSLATGVTNEKLFF
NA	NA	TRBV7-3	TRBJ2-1	TGTGCCAGCAGTCCTGGCAGGGACAATGAGCAGTTCTTC	CASSPGRDNEQFF
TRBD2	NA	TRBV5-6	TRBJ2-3	TGTGCCAGCAGCTTGGCCCGGACTAGGCACCTTGGAGATACGCAGTATTTT	CASSLARTRHLGDTQYF
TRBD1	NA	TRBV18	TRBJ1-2	TGTGCCAGCTCACCAAGCGGACAGGAAACGAGGTACACCTTC	CASSPSGQETRYTF
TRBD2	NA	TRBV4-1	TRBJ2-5	TGCGCCAGCAGCCCTAGATTCGGAGAACTAGCGAGGGAGACCCAGTACTTC	CASSPRFGELARETQYF
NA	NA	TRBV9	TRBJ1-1	TGTGCCAGCAGCGTAGTAGCGGGGTTGAACACTGAAGCTTTCTTT	CASSVVAGLNTEAFF
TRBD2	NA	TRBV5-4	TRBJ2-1	TGTGCCAGCAGCTTGGGGGGCGGGAGGGCCTACAATGAGCAGTTCTTC	CASSLGGGRAYNEQFF
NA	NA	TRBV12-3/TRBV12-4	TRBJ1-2	TGTGCCAGCAGCTCCGGGACATTCTATGGCTACACCTTC	CASSSGTFYGYTF
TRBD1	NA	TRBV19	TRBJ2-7	TGTGCCAGTAGTTCGGGACAGGGGACCCGCCACGAGCAGTACTTC	CASSSGQGTRHEQYF
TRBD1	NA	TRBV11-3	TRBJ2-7	TGTGCCAGCAGCTCTGTAGGGGGCCCCTACGAGCAGTACTTC	CASSSVGGPYEQYF
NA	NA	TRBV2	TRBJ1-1	TGTGCCAGCGGAGCGGGACAAGAGGCCACTGAAGCTTTCTTT	CASGAGQEATEAFF
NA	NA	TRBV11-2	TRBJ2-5	TGTGCCAGCAGCTCTCGGACTGCCAACCAAGAGACCCAGTACTTC	CASSSRTANQETQYF
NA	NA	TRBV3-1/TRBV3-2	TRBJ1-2	TGTGCCAGCAGCCAGTCAGGAAACTATGGCTACACCTTC	CASSQSGNYGYTF
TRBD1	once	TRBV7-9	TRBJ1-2	TGTGCCAGCAGCTCCCAGGCGAGGGGACAGGGGGATGGCTACACCTTC	CASSSQARGQGDGYTF
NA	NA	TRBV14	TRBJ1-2	TGTGCCAGCAGCACCGAAACAGGGTCCCCCTACTATGGCTACACCTTC	CASSTETGSPYYGYTF
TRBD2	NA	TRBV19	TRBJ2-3	TGTGCCAGTAGTTTTAGCGGGGGGACCACCCTCACGCAGTATTTT	CASSFSGGTTLTQYF
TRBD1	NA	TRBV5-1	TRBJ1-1	TGCGCCAGCAGCCCCCGGACAGGGGGGTCGGCAGAAGCTTTCTTT	CASSPRTGGSAEAFF
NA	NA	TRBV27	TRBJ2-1	TGTGCCAGCAGTTTTACGGTTAAGAAATCGGGCAATGAGCAGTTCTTC	CASSFTVKKSGNEQFF
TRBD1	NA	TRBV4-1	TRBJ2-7	TGCGCCAGCAGCCCGAAGACAGGGGCCTACGAGCAGTACTTC	CASSPKTGAYEQYF
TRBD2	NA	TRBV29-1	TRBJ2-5	TGCAGCGTTGGTTTGAGCGGGGGGGAAGAGACCCAGTACTTC	CSVGLSGGEETQYF
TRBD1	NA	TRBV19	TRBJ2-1	TGTGCCAGTAGTAAGGGACAGGGGGGGGAGCAGTTCTTC	CASSKGQGGEQFF
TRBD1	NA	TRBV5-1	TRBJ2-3	TGCGCCAGCAGCTTGGCAGGGGGTAGCACAGATACGCAGTATTTT	CASSLAGGSTDTQYF
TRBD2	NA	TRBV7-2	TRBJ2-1	TGTGCCAGCAGCTTGGGGGGACTAGCAGTTGAGCAGTTCTTC	CASSLGGLAVEQFF
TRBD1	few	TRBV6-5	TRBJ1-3	TGTGCCAGCAGTACGGACAGGAGCTCTGGAAACACCATATATTTT	CASSTDRSSGNTIYF
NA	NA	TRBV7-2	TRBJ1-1	TGTGCCAGCAGCCCTCAAGGGGGGAACACTGAAGCTTTCTTT	CASSPQGGNTEAFF
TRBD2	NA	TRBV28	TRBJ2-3	TGTGCCAGCAGTTTAAGGACTAGCGGGAGGTTAGATACGCAGTATTTT	CASSLRTSGRLDTQYF
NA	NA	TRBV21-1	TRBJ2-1	TGTGCCAGCAGCAAACAGACAGGGATTACTTACAATGAGCAGTTCTTC	CASSKQTGITYNEQFF
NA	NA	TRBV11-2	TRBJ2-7	TGTGCCAGCAGCTTAGCCGAGGAGGCCTACGAGCAGTACTTC	CASSLAEEAYEQYF
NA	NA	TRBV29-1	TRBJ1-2	TGCAGCGTTGAAGGCTCCGGAGGTCGGCACACCTTC	CSVEGSGGRHTF
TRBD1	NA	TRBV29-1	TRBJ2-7	TGCAGCGTCTTGAACCGGGACAGGGCCTCTTACGAGCAGTACTTC	CSVLNRDRASYEQYF
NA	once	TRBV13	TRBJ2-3	TGTGCCAGCAGCAAACCGGACACCTCCGGGACAGATACGCAGTATTTT	CASSKPDTSGTDTQYF
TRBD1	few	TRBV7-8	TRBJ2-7	TGTGCCAGCAGCCTTCCGGGACAGGGGGCGTACGAGCAGTACTTC	CASSLPGQGAYEQYF
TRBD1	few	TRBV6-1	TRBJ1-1	TGTGCCAGCAGTGAACGCTTGGGACAGTTTAACACTGAAGCTTTCTTT	CASSERLGQFNTEAFF
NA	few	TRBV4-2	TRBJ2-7	TGTGCCAGCAGCCAAGTATCCAGCTCCTACGAGCAGTACTTC	CASSQVSSSYEQYF
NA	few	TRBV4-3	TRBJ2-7	TGCGCCAGCAGCCCAACCTCCGGTACCTACGAGCAGTACTTC	CASSPTSGTYEQYF
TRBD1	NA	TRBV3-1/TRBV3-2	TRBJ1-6	TGTGCCAGCAACGGGGGACAGCTAAATTCACCCCTCCACTTT	CASNGGQLNSPLHF
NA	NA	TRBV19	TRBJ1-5	TGTGCCAGTAGTATAAAAAGTAGAAATCAGCCCCAGCATTTT	CASSIKSRNQPQHF
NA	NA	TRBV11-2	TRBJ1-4	TGTGCCAGCAGCTTAGACGTTCCGCAGGGAGGTGAAAAACTGTTTTTT	CASSLDVPQGGEKLFF
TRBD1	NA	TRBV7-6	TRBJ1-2	TGTGCCAGCAGCCCCGGACAGGGCGGCTATGGCTACACCTTC	CASSPGQGGYGYTF
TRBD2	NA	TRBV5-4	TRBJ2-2	TGTGCCAGCAGCGAAGGACTAGCGGGGTCCACCGGGGAGCTGTTTTTT	CASSEGLAGSTGELFF
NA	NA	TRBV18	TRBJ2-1	TGTGCCAGCTCACCACCGTCCCCCGTTGGCAGAAGTTACAATGAGCAGTTCTTC	CASSPPSPVGRSYNEQFF
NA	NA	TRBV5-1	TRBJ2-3	TGCGCCAGCAGCGGCACGTCCTCAGATACGCAGTATTTT	CASSGTSSDTQYF
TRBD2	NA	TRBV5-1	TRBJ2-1	TGCGCCAGCAGCTCACTCGGGTCGGGAGGGCCCTACAATGAGCAGTTCTTC	CASSSLGSGGPYNEQFF
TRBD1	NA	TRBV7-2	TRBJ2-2	TGTGCCAGCAGCGTCCAGGGGGCGAGCACCGGGGAGCTGTTTTTT	CASSVQGASTGELFF
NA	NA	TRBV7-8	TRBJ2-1	TGTGCCAGCAGCCGGAATAGGGGTGAGCAGTTCTTC	CASSRNRGEQFF
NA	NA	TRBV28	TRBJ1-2	TGTGCCAGCAGTTACCGCGGGCTAACTGGCTACACCTTC	CASSYRGLTGYTF
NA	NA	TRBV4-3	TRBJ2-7	TGCGCCAGCAGCCAAGCCCATGGAGTAACCTACGAGCAGTACTTC	CASSQAHGVTYEQYF
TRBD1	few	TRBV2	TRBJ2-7	TGTGCCAGCAGTGGCGCAGGGGGCTTCCACGAGCAGTACTTC	CASSGAGGFHEQYF
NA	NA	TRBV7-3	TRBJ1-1	TGTGCCAGCAGCTTATCCGGGGGGCAAACTGAAGCTTTCTTT	CASSLSGGQTEAFF
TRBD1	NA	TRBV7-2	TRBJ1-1	TGTGCCAGCAGAGCCGGGACAGGGATGAACACTGAAGCTTTCTTT	CASRAGTGMNTEAFF